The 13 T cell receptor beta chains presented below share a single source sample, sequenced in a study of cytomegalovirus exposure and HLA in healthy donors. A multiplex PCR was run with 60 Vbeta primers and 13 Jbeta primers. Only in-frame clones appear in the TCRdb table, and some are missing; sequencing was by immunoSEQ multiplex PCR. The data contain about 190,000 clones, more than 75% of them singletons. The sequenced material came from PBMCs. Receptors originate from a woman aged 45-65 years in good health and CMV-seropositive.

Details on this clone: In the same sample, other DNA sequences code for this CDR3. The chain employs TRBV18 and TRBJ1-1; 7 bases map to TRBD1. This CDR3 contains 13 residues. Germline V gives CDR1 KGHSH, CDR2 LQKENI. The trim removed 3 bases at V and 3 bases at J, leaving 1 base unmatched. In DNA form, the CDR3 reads TGTGCCAGCTCACCGCAGGGGGACACTGAAGCTTTCTTT. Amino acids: CASSPQGDTEAFF.

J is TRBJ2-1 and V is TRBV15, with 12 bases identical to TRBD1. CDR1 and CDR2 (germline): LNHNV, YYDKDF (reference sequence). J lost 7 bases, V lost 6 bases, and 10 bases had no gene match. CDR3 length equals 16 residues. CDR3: CATRHIPGQGANEQFF. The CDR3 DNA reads TGTGCCACCAGACACATTCCGGGACAGGGGGCTAATGAGCAGTTCTTC.

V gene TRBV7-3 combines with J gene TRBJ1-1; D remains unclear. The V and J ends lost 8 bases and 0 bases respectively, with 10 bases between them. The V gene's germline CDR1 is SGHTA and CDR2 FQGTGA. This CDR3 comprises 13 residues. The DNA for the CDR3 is TGTGCCAGCGGTCTTTCAGTGAACACTGAAGCTTTCTTT. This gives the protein CASGLSVNTEAFF.

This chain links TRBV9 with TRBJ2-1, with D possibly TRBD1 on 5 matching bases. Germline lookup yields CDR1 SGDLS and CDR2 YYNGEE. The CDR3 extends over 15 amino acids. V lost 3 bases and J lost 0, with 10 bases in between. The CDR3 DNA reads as TGTGCCAGCAGCGGCACAGGAAGCTCCTACAATGAGCAGTTCTTC. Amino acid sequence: CASSGTGSSYNEQFF.

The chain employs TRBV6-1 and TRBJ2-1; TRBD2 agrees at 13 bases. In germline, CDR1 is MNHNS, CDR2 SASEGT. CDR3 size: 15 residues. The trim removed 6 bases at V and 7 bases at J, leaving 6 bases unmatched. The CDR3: CASSALAGGRNEQFF. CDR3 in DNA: TGTGCCAGCAGCGCACTAGCGGGGGGGCGTAATGAGCAGTTCTTC.

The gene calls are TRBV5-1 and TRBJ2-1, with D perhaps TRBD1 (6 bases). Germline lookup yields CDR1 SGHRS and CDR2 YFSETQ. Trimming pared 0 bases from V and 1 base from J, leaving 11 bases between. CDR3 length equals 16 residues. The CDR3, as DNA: TGCGCCAGCAGCTTGGCAGGGGTGATGTCCTACAATGAGCAGTTCTTC. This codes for CASSLAGVMSYNEQFF.

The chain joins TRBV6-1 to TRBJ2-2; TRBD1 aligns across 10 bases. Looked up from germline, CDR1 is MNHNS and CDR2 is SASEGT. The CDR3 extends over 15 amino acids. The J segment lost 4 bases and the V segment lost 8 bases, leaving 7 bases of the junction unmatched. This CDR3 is CASGDRGRGTGELFF. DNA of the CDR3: TGTGCCAGCGGAGACAGGGGGCGCGGCACCGGGGAGCTGTTTTTT.

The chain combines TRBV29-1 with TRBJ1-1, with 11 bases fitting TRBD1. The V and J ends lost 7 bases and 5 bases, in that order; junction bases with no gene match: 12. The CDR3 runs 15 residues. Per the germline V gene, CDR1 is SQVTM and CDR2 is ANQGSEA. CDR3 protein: CSGGGDRGFSTEAFF. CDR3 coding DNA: TGCAGCGGTGGGGGGGACAGGGGGTTTTCTACTGAAGCTTTCTTT.

The CDR3 DNA follows: TGTGCCAGTAGTATTGAGACAGGGAATAACTATGGCTACACCTTC. Protein product: CASSIETGNNYGYTF. The V call is TRBV19, the J call TRBJ1-2, with 7 bases identical to TRBD1. Germline-derived CDR1 and CDR2 are LNHDA and SQIVND (reference sequence). The V gene end was trimmed by 3 bases and the J gene end by 1 base; junction bases not matched to a gene: 5. This CDR3 contains 15 residues.

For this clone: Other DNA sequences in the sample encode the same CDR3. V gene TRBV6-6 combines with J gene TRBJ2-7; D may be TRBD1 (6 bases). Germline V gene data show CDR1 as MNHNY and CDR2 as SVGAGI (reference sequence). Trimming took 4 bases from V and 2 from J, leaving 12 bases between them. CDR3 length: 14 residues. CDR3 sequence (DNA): TGTGCCAGCAGTTCTCCAGGACAGCCCTACGAGCAGTACTTC. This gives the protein CASSSPGQPYEQYF.

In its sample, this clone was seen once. CDR3 amino acids: CASSFIIGASHNEQFF. CDR3 sequence (DNA): TGTGCCAGCAGCTTCATTATTGGGGCGTCCCACAATGAGCAGTTCTTC. V is TRBV7-9 and J is TRBJ2-1, with D possibly being TRBD1 (5 bases). Trimming removed 3 bases at V and 5 bases at J, with 17 bases between. The CDR3 sequence is 16 residues long. The germline V gene encodes CDR1 SEHNR and CDR2 FQNEAQ (reference sequence).

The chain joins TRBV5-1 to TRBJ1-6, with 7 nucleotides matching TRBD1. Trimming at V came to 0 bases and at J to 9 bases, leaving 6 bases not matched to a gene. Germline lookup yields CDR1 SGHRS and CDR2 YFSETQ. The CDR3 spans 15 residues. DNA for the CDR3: TGCGCCAGCAGCTTGGAGCGAGGGGGCTCTTCACCCCTCCACTTT. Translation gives CASSLERGGSSPLHF.

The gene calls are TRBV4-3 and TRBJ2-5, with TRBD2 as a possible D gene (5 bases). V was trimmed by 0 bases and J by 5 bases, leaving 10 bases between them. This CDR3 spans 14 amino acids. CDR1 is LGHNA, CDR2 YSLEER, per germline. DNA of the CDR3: TGCGCCAGCAGCCAAGAGTGGAGGAGCGAGACCCAGTACTTC. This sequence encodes CASSQEWRSETQYF.